This T cell receptor beta chain was identified in a study of identical twins. Overall study results and limits: Some out-of-frame alpha sequences were shared by twins, and these showed excess low generation probability.

TCRdb recomputed calls from the 5' RACE reads with MiXCR, one row per CDR3 protein. The sample has approximately 500,000 distinct CDR3 sequences, roughly 26% seen once; the top ten hold approximately 2.9%. CDR1 and CDR2 (germline): LNHNV, YYDKDF (reference sequence). The CDR3 spans 14 residues. Notes on this clonotype: No antigen is known for it. The junction departs from the called germline gene at one end, perhaps through a read error.

This sample also appeared in a second study, on T cells expressing NK-cell markers. That report notes: Sorting of alpha-beta TCR T cells alone was achieved in several experiments with an anti-gamma-delta TCR antibody.

Input material: CD4+ T cells sorted from blood. This clonotype was obtained from a woman under 30 in good health. V gene TRBV15 combines with J gene TRBJ1-5, with 10 bases lining up with TRBD1. CDR3 DNA: TGTGCCACCAGAAGAGGACAGGGGGATCAGCCCCAGCATTTT. It yields the protein CATRRGQGDQPQHF.